This T cell receptor (beta chain) was sequenced in a study of early stage breast cancer tumors. Broader study findings: Blood repertoires resembled normal breast more than tumor.

This clone showed up just a few times. The target antigen is unknown. TCRdb's table, derived via immunoSEQ multiplex PCR, lists solely in-frame clones and lacks some. The table includes about 53,000 clones, 80% to 95% detected once. This CDR3 has 14 residues. The V segment lost 11 bases and the J segment 5 bases; nucleotides outside the gene matches: 13. The germline V gene encodes CDR1 MNHNS and CDR2 SASEGT. Sample: blood. This clonotype was sampled from a person aged 65-85 years with breast cancer. The chain is built from TRBV6-1 and TRBJ2-5; 8 positions match TRBD2. The CDR3 is CAVPRRSGSETQYF. The DNA for the CDR3 is TGTGCCGTCCCACGTCGGAGCGGGAGTGAGACCCAGTACTTC.